This TCR beta chain was sequenced for a study of blood T cell repertoires in COVID-19. Across the whole study: Italy, Spain and the United States were the sources of the convalescent and acute COVID-19 samples. Nucleic acid was either cDNA or gDNA, and it came from T cells, B-cell-depleted T cells, or PBMCs.

Patients of the Seattle cohort, enrolled during active infection, were followed longitudinally. In the original workflow: Researchers report that nucleated cell counts were estimated from reference gene primer amplification. The repertoire was sequenced with immunoSEQ multiplex PCR; TCRdb's copy has only in-frame clones and lacks some. That table is the source of V, J and clone size, and D and trimming were worked out from the DNA. The sample carries about 180,000 clones, under 85% recorded once. Sequencing was performed on peripheral blood. This TCR was sampled from a woman in her 70s with COVID-19, enrolled during active disease.

In DNA, the CDR3 is TGTGCCAGCAGCGAATCTTGGGACAGGGAAAGGCCTAGCTATGGCTACACCTTC. Its protein product is CASSESWDRERPSYGYTF. The chain links TRBV9 to TRBJ1-2, with 9 positions matching TRBD1. This CDR3 has 18 residues. Germline CDR1 reads SGDLS; CDR2 reads YYNGEE. Trimming removed 3 bases from V and 4 bases from J; junction bases left unmatched: 16.